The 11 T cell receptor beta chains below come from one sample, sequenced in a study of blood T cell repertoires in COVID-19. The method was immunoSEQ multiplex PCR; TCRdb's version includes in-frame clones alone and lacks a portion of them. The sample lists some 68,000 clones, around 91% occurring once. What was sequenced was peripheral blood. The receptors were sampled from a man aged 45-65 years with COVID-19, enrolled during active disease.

CDR3 residues: CASSLAGVGETQYF. The CDR3 DNA follows: TGTGCCAGCAGCTTAGCGGGAGTAGGGGAGACCCAGTACTTC. The chain has TRBV5-4 and TRBJ2-5; TRBD2 agrees at 8 bases. The germline gives CDR1 SGHNT, CDR2 YYREEE (reference sequence). The CDR3 extends over 14 amino acids. Trimming at V came to 2 bases and at J to 5 bases, leaving 5 bases not matched to a gene.

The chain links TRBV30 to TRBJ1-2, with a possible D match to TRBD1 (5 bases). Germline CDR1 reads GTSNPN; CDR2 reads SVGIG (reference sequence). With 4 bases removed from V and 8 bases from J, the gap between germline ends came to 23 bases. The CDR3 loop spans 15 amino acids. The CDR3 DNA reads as TGTGCCTGGAATATAGACAGTGAAGTAGTGCGCGGCTACACCTTC. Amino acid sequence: CAWNIDSEVVRGYTF.

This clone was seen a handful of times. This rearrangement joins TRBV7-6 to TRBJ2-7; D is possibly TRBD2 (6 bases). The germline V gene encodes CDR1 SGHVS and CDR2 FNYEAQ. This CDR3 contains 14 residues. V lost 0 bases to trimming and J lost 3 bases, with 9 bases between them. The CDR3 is CASSLAGRGYEQYF. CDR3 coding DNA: TGTGCCAGCAGCTTAGCGGGGCGGGGCTACGAGCAGTACTTC.

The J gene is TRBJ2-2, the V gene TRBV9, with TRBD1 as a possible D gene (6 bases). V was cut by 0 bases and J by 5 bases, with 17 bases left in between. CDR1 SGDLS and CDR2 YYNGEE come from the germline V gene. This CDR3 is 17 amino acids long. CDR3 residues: CASSVDGSGQSTGELFF. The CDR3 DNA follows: TGTGCCAGCAGCGTAGATGGTTCTGGACAGAGTACCGGGGAGCTGTTTTTT.

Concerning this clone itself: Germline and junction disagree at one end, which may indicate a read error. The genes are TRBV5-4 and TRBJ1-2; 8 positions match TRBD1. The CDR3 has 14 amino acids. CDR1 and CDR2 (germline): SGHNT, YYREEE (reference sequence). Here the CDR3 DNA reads TGTGCCAGCAACTTGCGGACAGGGTACTATGGCTACACCTTC. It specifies CASNLRTGYYGYTF.

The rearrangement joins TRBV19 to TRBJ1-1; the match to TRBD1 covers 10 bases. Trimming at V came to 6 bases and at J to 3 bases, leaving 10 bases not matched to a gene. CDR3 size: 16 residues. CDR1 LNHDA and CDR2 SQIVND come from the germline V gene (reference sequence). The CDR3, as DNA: TGTGCCAGTAGGCCATCGACAGGGGGCGTGTACACTGAAGCTTTCTTT. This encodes CASRPSTGGVYTEAFF. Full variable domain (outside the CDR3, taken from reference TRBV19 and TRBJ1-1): DGGITQSPKYLFRKEGQNVTLSCEQNLNHDAMYWYRQDPGQGLRLIYYSQIVNDFQKGDIAEGYSVSREKKESFPLTVTSAQKNPTAFYLCASRPSTGGVYTEAFFGQGTRLTVV.

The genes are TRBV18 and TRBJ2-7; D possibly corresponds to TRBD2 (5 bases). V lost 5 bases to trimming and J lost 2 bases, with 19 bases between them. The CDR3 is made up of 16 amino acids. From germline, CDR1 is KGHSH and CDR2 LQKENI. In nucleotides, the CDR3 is TGTGCCAGCTCATCAACGGTGGACTTTCGGACCTACGAGCAGTACTTC. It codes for CASSSTVDFRTYEQYF.

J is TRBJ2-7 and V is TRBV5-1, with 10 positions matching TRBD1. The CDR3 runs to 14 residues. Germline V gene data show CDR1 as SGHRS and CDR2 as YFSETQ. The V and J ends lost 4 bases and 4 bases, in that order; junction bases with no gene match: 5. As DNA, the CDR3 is TGCGCCAGCAGCCCGGACAGGGGGGTGTACGAGCAGTACTTC. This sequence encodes CASSPDRGVYEQYF. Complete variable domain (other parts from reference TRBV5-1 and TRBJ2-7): KAGVTQTPRYLIKTRGQQVTLSCSPISGHRSVSWYQQTPGQGLQFLFEYFSETQRNKGNFPGRFSGRQFSNSRSEMNVSTLELGDSALYLCASSPDRGVYEQYFGPGTRLTVT.

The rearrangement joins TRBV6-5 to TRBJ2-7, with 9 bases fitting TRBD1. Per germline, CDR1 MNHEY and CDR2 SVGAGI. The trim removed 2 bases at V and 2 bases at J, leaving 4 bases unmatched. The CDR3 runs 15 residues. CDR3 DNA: TGTGCCAGCAGTTACCCTGGGACAGGGACCTACGAGCAGTACTTC. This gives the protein CASSYPGTGTYEQYF.

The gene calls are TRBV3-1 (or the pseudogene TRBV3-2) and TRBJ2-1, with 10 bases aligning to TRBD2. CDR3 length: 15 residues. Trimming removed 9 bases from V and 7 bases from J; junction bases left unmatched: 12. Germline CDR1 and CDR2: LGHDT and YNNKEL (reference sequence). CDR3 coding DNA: TGTGCCAGTCGGACTAGCGGAAGGGTGGCGAATGAGCAGTTCTTC. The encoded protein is CASRTSGRVANEQFF.

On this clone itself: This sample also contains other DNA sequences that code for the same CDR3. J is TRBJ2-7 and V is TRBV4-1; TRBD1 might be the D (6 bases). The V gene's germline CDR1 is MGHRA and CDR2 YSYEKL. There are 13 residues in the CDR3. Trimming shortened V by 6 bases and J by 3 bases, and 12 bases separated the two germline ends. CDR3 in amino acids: CASSPRGSYEQYF. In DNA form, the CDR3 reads TGCGCCAGCAGTCCCAGGGGAAGCTACGAGCAGTACTTC.